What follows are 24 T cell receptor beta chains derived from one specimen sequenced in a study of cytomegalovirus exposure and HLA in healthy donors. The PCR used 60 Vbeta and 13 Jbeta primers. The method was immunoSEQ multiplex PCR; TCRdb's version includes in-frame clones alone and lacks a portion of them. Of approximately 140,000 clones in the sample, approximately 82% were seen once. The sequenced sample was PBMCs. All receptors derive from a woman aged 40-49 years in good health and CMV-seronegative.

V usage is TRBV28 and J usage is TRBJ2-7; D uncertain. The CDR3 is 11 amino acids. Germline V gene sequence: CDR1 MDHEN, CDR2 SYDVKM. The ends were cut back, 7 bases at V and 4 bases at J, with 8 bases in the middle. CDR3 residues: CASTQAYEQYF. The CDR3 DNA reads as TGTGCCAGCACCCAGGCGTACGAGCAGTACTTC.

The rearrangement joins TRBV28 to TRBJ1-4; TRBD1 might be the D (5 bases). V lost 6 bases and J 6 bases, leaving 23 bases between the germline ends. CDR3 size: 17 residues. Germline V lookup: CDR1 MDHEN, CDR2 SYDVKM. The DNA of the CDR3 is TGTGCCAGCAGACGACTCGACAGCTGGGGCGGGGATGAAAAACTGTTTTTT. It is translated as CASRRLDSWGGDEKLFF.

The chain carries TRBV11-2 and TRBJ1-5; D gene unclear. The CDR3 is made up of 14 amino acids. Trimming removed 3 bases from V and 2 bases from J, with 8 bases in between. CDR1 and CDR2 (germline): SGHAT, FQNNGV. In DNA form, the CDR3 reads TGTGCCAGCAGCTTTTCAGGCGGCAATCAGCCCCAGCATTTT. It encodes CASSFSGGNQPQHF.

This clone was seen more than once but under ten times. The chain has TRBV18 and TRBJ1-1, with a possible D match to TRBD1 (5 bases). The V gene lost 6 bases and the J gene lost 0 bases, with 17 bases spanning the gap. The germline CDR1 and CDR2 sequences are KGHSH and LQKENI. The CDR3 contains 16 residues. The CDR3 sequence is CASSQSRDYMNTEAFF. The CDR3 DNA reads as TGTGCCAGCTCCCAAAGTCGGGACTACATGAACACTGAAGCTTTCTTT.

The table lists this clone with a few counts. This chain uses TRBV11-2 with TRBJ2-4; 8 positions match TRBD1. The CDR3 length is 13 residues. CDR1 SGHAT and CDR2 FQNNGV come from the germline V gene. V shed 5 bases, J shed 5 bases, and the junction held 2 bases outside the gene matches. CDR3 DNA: TGTGCCAGCAGCCAGGGACAGGAAAACATTCAGTACTTC. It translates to CASSQGQENIQYF.

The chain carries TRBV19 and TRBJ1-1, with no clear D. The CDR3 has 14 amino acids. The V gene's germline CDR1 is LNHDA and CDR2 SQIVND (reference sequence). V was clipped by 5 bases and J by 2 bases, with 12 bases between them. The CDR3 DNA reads TGTGCCAGTAGTCCCGGACGGACTAACACTGAAGCTTTCTTT. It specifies CASSPGRTNTEAFF.

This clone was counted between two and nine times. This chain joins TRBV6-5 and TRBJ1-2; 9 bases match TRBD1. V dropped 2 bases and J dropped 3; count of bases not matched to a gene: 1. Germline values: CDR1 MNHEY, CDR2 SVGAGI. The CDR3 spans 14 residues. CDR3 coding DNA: TGTGCCAGCAGTTACACAGGGGGCTACTATGGCTACACCTTC. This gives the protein CASSYTGGYYGYTF.

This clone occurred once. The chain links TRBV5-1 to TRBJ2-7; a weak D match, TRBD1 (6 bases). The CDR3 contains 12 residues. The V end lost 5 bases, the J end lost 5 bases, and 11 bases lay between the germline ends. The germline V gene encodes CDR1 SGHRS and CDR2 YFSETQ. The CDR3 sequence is CASSYPGDEQYF. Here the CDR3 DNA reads TGCGCCAGCAGTTACCCAGGGGACGAGCAGTACTTC.

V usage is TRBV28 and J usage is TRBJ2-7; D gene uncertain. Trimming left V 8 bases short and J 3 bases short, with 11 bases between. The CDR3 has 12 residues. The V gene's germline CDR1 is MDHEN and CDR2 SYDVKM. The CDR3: CASSSEDYEQYF. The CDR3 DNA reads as TGTGCCAGCTCGAGCGAAGACTACGAGCAGTACTTC.

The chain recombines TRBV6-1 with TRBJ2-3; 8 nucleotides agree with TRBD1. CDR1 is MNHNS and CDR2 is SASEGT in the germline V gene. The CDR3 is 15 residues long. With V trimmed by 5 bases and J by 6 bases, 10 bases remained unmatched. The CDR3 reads CASSSGRTGSDTQYF. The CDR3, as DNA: TGTGCCAGCAGTAGCGGTCGGACAGGGTCGGATACGCAGTATTTT.

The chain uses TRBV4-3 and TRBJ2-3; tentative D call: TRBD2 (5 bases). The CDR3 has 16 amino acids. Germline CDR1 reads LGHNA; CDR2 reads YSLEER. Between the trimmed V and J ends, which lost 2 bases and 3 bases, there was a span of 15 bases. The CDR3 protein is CASSQSVRSGTDTQYF. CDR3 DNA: TGCGCCAGCAGCCAAAGTGTGAGGAGCGGTACAGATACGCAGTATTTT.

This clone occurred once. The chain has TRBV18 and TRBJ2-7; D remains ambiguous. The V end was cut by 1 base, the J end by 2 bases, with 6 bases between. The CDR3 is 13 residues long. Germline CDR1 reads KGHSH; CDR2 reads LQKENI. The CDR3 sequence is CASSPLPTYEQYF. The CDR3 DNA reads TGTGCCAGCTCACCACTTCCAACCTACGAGCAGTACTTC.

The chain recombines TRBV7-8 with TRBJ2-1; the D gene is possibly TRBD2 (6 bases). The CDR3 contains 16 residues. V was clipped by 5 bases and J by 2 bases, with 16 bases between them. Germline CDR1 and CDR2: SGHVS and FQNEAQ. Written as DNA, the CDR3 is TGTGCCAGCAGCCCGACGCGGGGACTCACCTACAATGAGCAGTTCTTC. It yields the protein CASSPTRGLTYNEQFF.

CDR3 amino acids: CASSLVQGLGNTEAFF. In DNA form, the CDR3 reads TGTGCCAGCAGCTTGGTGCAGGGGTTGGGGAACACTGAAGCTTTCTTT. V usage is TRBV5-4 and J usage is TRBJ1-1, with a weak D call TRBD1 (6 bases). Germline lookup yields CDR1 SGHNT and CDR2 YYREEE (reference sequence). Trimming stripped 0 bases from V and 1 base from J, with 13 bases between. CDR3 length equals 16 residues.

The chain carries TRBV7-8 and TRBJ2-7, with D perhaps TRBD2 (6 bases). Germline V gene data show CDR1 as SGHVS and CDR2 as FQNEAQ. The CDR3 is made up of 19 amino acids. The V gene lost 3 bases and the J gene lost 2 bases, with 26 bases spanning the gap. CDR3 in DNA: TGTGCCAGCAGCTTGCAAGTCACCGGGAGCCGACCGGGCACCTACGAGCAGTACTTC. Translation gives CASSLQVTGSRPGTYEQYF.

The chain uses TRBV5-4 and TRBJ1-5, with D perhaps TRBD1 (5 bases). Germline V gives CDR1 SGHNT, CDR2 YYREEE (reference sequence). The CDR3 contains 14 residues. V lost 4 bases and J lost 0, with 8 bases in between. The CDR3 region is CASSPGFSNQPQHF. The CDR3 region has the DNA TGTGCCAGCAGCCCAGGGTTTAGCAATCAGCCCCAGCATTTT.

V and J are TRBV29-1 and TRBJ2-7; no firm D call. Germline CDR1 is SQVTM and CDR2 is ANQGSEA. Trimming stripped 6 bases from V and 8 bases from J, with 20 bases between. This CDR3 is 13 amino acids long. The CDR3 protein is CSVFGQTTAKQYF. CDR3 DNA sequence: TGCAGCGTATTTGGGCAGACCACCGCGAAGCAGTACTTC.

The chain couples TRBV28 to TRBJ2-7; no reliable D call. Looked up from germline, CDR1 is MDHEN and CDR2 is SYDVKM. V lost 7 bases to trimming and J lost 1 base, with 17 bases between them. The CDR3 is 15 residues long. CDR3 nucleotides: TGTGCCAGCAAACAAATTGGCGGAAAATCCTACGAGCAGTACTTC. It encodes CASKQIGGKSYEQYF.

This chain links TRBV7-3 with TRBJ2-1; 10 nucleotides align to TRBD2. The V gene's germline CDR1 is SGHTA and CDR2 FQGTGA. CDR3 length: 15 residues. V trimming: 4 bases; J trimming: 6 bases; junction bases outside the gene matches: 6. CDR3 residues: CASSSGLAGVNEQFF. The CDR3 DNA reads TGTGCCAGCAGCTCCGGCCTAGCGGGGGTCAATGAGCAGTTCTTC.

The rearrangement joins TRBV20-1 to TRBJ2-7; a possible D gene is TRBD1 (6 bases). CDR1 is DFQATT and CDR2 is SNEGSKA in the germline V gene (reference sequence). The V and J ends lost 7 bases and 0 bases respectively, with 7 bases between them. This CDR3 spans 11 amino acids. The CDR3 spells CSGGHSYEQYF. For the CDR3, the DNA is TGCAGTGGGGGACACTCCTACGAGCAGTACTTC.

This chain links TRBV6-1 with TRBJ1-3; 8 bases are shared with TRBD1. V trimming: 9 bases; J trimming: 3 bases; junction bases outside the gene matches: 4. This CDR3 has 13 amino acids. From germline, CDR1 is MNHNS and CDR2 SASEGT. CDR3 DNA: TGTGCCAGTCAGGGGGCTGTTGGAAACACCATATATTTT. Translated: CASQGAVGNTIYF.

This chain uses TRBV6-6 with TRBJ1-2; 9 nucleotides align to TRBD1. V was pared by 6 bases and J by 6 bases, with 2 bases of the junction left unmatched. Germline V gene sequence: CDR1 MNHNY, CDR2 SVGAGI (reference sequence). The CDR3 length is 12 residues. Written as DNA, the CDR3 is TGTGCCAGCAGGACAGGGGGTAATGGCTACACCTTC. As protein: CASRTGGNGYTF.

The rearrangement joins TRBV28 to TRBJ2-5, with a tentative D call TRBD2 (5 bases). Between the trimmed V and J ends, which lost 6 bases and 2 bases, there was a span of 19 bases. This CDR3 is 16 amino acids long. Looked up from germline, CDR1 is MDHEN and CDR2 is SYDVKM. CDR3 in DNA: TGTGCCAGCAGACGAGGGTGGAGAACCCAACAAGAGACCCAGTACTTC. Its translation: CASRRGWRTQQETQYF.

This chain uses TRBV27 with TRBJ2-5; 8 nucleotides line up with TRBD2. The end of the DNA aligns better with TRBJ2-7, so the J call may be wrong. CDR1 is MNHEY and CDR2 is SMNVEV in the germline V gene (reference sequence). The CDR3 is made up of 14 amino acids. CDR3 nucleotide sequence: TGTGCCAGCAGTTTACGGGAGGGACCCTACGAGCAGTACTTC. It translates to CASSLREGPYEQYF.